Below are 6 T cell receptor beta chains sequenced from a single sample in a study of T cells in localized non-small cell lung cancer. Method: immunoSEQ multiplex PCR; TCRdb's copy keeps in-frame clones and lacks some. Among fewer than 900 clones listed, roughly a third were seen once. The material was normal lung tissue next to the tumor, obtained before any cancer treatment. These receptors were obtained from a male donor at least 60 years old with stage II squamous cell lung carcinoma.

CDR3 DNA: TGTGCCAGTAGGCCCGGGACAGGGGGACAGGATGGCTACACCTTC. This gives the protein CASRPGTGGQDGYTF. The chain carries TRBV19 and TRBJ1-2, with 11 bases fitting TRBD1. V lost 6 bases and J lost 6; bases outside the gene matches: 9. CDR3 length equals 15 residues. Germline CDR1 and CDR2: LNHDA and SQIVND (reference sequence).

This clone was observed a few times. The CDR3 loop reads CASSERAGYNTGELFF. CDR3 DNA sequence: TGTGCCAGCAGTGAAAGGGCAGGGTATAACACCGGGGAGCTGTTTTTT. V is TRBV9 and J is TRBJ2-2, with a tentative D call TRBD1 (5 bases). The CDR3 length is 16 residues. Trimming cost V 5 bases and J 2 bases, with 16 bases left between them. Germline V lookup: CDR1 SGDLS, CDR2 YYNGEE.

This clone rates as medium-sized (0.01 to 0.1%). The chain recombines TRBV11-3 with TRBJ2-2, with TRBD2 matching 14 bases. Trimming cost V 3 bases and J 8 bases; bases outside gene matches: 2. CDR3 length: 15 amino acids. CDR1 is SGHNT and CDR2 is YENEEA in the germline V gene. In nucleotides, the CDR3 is TGTGCCAGCAGCTTGGGGACTAGCGGGAGTGGGGAGCTGTTTTTT. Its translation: CASSLGTSGSGELFF.

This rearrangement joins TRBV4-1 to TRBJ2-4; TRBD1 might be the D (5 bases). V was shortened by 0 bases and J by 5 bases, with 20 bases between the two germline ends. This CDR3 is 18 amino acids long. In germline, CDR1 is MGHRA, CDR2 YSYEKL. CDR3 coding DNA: TGCGCCAGCAGCCAAGAAGATGCAGGGCTCCGTAGAGAAAACATTCAGTACTTC. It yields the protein CASSQEDAGLRRENIQYF.

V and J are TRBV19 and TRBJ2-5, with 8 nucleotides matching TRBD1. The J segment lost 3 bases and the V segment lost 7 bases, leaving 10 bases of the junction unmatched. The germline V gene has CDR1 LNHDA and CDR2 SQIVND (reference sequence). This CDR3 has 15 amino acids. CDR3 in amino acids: CASTPGGLREETQYF. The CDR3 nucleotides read TGTGCCAGTACCCCAGGGGGCCTTCGTGAAGAGACCCAGTACTTC.

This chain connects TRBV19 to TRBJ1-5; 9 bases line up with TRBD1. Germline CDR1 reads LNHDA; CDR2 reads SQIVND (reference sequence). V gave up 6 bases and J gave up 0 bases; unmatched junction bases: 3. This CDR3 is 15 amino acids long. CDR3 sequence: CASRQGAYSNQPQHF. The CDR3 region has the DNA TGTGCCAGTAGACAGGGGGCTTATAGCAATCAGCCCCAGCATTTT.